The rows below give T cell receptor beta chains drawn from one sample of a study of vaccination and CD4 T cells after COVID-19. Their specific antigens are unknown. In TCRdb, the PCR reads were re-called with MiXCR into one record per CDR3 protein. The sample lists over 13,000 distinct CDR3 sequences, 20% to 25% occurring once. The specimen was CD4+ T cells from blood, cultured in vitro, collected after SARS-CoV-2 vaccination. The receptors come from a human donor who had recovered from COVID-19. Both conserved end residues are part of each CDR3. The order of the fields is clone size, D gene, J gene, V gene, CDR3 DNA, CDR3 protein. The D gene is left open where the match is weak. The size of a clone is reported for some rows only, either as once, few or many, or as a class for expanded clones.

>.|.|TRBJ2-3|TRBV20-1
TGCAGTGCTAGTTCGAGCACAGATACGCAGTATTTT
CSASSSTDTQYF
>few|.|TRBJ2-3|TRBV5-4
TGTGCCAGCAGCCTTGGCCCTACAGATACGCAGTATTTT
CASSLGPTDTQYF
>.|.|TRBJ1-5|TRBV20-1
TGCAGTGCTAGCCAGGGGAGGGATCAGCCCCAGCATTTT
CSASQGRDQPQHF
>.|TRBD2|TRBJ2-7|TRBV19
TGTGCCAGTAGTATAGATGCAGCGGGAGGGCTCTACGAGCAGTACTTC
CASSIDAAGGLYEQYF
>few|.|TRBJ1-6|TRBV11-2
TGTGCCAGCAGTAGGGGCGGGTCAGGATGGACTCTGGGACCCCTCCACTTT
CASSRGGSGWTLGPLHF
>few|.|TRBJ1-2|TRBV5-6
TGTGCCAGCAGGCAACTTGACCGATATGGCTACACCTTC
CASRQLDRYGYTF
>few|.|TRBJ2-7|TRBV18
TGTGCCAGCTCACCCCCGGGCAGGGACCACGAGCAGTACTTC
CASSPPGRDHEQYF
>few|.|TRBJ2-7|TRBV20-1
TGCAGTGCTAGAGATGACAGGCAGCTAACCTACGAGCAGTACTTC
CSARDDRQLTYEQYF
>few|TRBD1|TRBJ1-1|TRBV5-4
TGTGCCAGCAGCCTCCCGGGACAGGGGAACACTGAAGCTTTCTTT
CASSLPGQGNTEAFF
>few|.|TRBJ1-2|TRBV4-1
TGCGCCAGCAGCCAACCCCTACTTACGGGTCGGGGCTACACCTTC
CASSQPLLTGRGYTF
>few|.|TRBJ2-1|TRBV6-2/TRBV6-3
TGTGCCAGCAGAGAACAGCGGCTCTACAATGAGCAGTTCTTC
CASREQRLYNEQFF
>.|.|TRBJ1-5|TRBV5-5
TGTGCCAGCAGCCCGCTGGGCCTCGGTGGGCCCCAGCATTTT
CASSPLGLGGPQHF
>medium-sized|.|TRBJ1-3|TRBV7-2
TGTGCCAGCAGCCTCTCTGGAAACACCATATATTTT
CASSLSGNTIYF
>few|.|TRBJ2-3|TRBV7-2
TGTGCCAGCAGCTTTAGGGCTTTTTCAGATACGCAGTATTTT
CASSFRAFSDTQYF
>medium-sized|.|TRBJ1-2|TRBV25-1
TGTGCCAGCACCATGGGGGAGGGCTATGGCTACACCTTC
CASTMGEGYGYTF
>few|.|TRBJ1-5|TRBV28
TGTGCCAGCAAGAACAGGGTGTTGGGCAATCAGCCCCAGCATTTT
CASKNRVLGNQPQHF
>once|TRBD2|TRBJ2-3|TRBV18
TGTGCCAGCTCTCCCGGACTAGCGGGAGTGAAGGATACGCAGTATTTT
CASSPGLAGVKDTQYF
>medium-sized|.|TRBJ1-6|TRBV7-9
TGTGCCAGCGGCCGGGATAATTCACCCCTCCACTTT
CASGRDNSPLHF
>few|TRBD2|TRBJ2-5|TRBV12-3/TRBV12-4
TGTGCCAGCAGTCGAGCGGGAGGGCGGTGGGAGACCCAGTACTTC
CASSRAGGRWETQYF
>once|.|TRBJ1-6|TRBV30
TGTGCCTGGAGTATCCCCGGCAGTGTCTATAATTCACCCCTCCACTTT
CAWSIPGSVYNSPLHF
>few|.|TRBJ1-5|TRBV19
TGTGCCAGTAGCGGAACAGAGAATCAGCCCCAGCATTTT
CASSGTENQPQHF
>.|TRBD2|TRBJ2-2|TRBV6-4
TGTGCCAGCAGTGGAGCGGGAGTAGGGACCGGGGAGCTGTTTTTT
CASSGAGVGTGELFF
>few|.|TRBJ1-1|TRBV7-9
TGTGCCAGCAGCTTACGGACAGACTTTTTAACGATGAACACTGAAGCTTTCTTT
CASSLRTDFLTMNTEAFF
>.|TRBD2|TRBJ2-2|TRBV24-1
TGTGCCACCAGTGATTTTAGGACTAGCGGGAGGGCCGGAACCGGGGAGCTGTTTTTT
CATSDFRTSGRAGTGELFF
>few|.|TRBJ1-1|TRBV20-1
TGCAGTGCTGAGAGGGGAGGGGAGACGCTGGAAGCTTTCTTT
CSAERGGETLEAFF
>.|.|TRBJ2-1|TRBV6-5
TGTGCCAGCAGTTACATGGGGCCTAAGGGGAATGAGCAGTTCTTC
CASSYMGPKGNEQFF
>.|.|TRBJ2-1|TRBV18
TGTGCCAGCTCACCGAGCGTTTTGAGCTCCTACAATGAGCAGTTCTTC
CASSPSVLSSYNEQFF
>.|.|TRBJ1-5|TRBV7-9
TGTGCCAGCAGCTCCACGGGGACCCTTGGCAATCAGCCCCAGCATTTT
CASSSTGTLGNQPQHF
>.|.|TRBJ1-6|TRBV4-1
TGCGCCAGCAGCCAAGGTCTCCGGACGGATGGTTCACCCCTCCACTTT
CASSQGLRTDGSPLHF
>few|TRBD2|TRBJ2-2|TRBV7-2
TGTGCCAGCAGCTCCCTAGGACTAGCGACCGGGGAGCTGTTTTTT
CASSSLGLATGELFF
>.|.|TRBJ1-5|TRBV28
TGTGCCAGCAGTTTCGGGGGAGTGACCTGGGGCAATCAGCCCCAGCATTTT
CASSFGGVTWGNQPQHF
>.|TRBD2|TRBJ2-5|TRBV7-9
TGTGCCAGCAGCTTAGTTGTACGGCGGGAGGGCCCCTTACAAGAGACCCAGTACTTC
CASSLVVRREGPLQETQYF
>.|TRBD2|TRBJ2-5|TRBV28
TGTGCCAGCAGTTCCGCCCAAGCGGGAGTCAGGGAGACCCAGTACTTC
CASSSAQAGVRETQYF
>medium-sized|.|TRBJ1-5|TRBV7-8
TGTGCCAGCAGCTTGCGAGGGAATCAGCCCCAGCATTTT
CASSLRGNQPQHF
>medium-sized|TRBD1|TRBJ1-1|TRBV6-2/TRBV6-3
TGTGCCAGCAGTCGCCCGCCAGGACAGGGTGAAGCTTTCTTT
CASSRPPGQGEAFF
>.|TRBD1|TRBJ2-7|TRBV20-1
TGCAGTGCTAGTCCCGACAGGGGTATTTACGAGCAGTACTTC
CSASPDRGIYEQYF
>few|.|TRBJ2-1|TRBV7-3
TGTGCCAGCAGCCCGTACTACGGACAGTCCGATGAGCAGTTCTTC
CASSPYYGQSDEQFF
>.|.|TRBJ1-4|TRBV7-9
TGTGCCAGCAGCTTAACTGGGGGTTCAGCTAATGAAAAACTGTTTTTT
CASSLTGGSANEKLFF
>.|.|TRBJ2-3|TRBV6-1
TGTGCCAGCACCCTGCACTGGGCCGGCCAGGATACGCAGTATTTT
CASTLHWAGQDTQYF
>few|.|TRBJ2-7|TRBV19
TGTGCCAGTAGTAGAACCGGGCCACACTACGAGCAGTACTTC
CASSRTGPHYEQYF
>few|TRBD1|TRBJ1-5|TRBV28
TGTGCCAGCAGGGCTGGACAGGGCAATCAGCCCCAGCATTTT
CASRAGQGNQPQHF
>medium-sized|.|TRBJ2-6|TRBV2
TGTGCCAGCAGTGTGACGTCTGGCGTCCTGACTTTC
CASSVTSGVLTF
>.|.|TRBJ2-7|TRBV20-1
TGCAGTGCTAGGTCCAGAAATATCCCCTACGAGCAGTACTTC
CSARSRNIPYEQYF
>.|.|TRBJ1-3|TRBV6-2/TRBV6-3
TGTGCCAGCAGTTATGGGCAGGCCGGCTCTGGAAACACCATATATTTT
CASSYGQAGSGNTIYF
>.|TRBD1|TRBJ1-1|TRBV7-7
TGTGCCAGCAGCTACAGGGGTGGCACTGAAGCTTTCTTT
CASSYRGGTEAFF
>.|.|TRBJ1-2|TRBV29-1
TGCAGCGTGAGGGTCCCGCTGCTCGCCTATGGCTACACCTTC
CSVRVPLLAYGYTF
>few|TRBD1|TRBJ1-2|TRBV6-1
TGTGCCAGCGCTAAAGGGGACAGGCTCTGGGGTGGCTACACCTTC
CASAKGDRLWGGYTF
>.|.|TRBJ1-3|TRBV28
TGTGCCAGCAGTTTATTGGGGTCTTCTGGAAACACCATATATTTT
CASSLLGSSGNTIYF
>.|.|TRBJ2-3|TRBV5-6
TGTGCCAGCAGCCCCCTTGGGGGTGGGGTGTCAGATACGCAGTATTTT
CASSPLGGGVSDTQYF